The present TCR beta chain was sequenced within a study of cytomegalovirus exposure and HLA in healthy donors. Both 60 Vbeta primers and 13 Jbeta primers went into the PCR. Profiling relied on immunoSEQ multiplex PCR, and the TCRdb table lists in-frame clones only, not all of them. The sample spans approximately 140,000 clones; the ten largest clones claim roughly 1.5%. Germline V gene data show CDR1 as SGHRS and CDR2 as YFSETQ. J was trimmed by 4 bases and V by 4 bases; bases with no gene match: 4. The CDR3 sequence is 15 residues long. The chain uses TRBV5-1 and TRBJ2-1; 11 bases align to TRBD2. Sequencing was performed on PBMCs. This clonotype was obtained from a woman between 40 and 50 years old in good health and CMV-seronegative. CDR3 residues: CASSPGLAVYNEQFF. CDR3 DNA sequence: TGCGCCAGCAGCCCGGGACTAGCGGTATACAATGAGCAGTTCTTC.